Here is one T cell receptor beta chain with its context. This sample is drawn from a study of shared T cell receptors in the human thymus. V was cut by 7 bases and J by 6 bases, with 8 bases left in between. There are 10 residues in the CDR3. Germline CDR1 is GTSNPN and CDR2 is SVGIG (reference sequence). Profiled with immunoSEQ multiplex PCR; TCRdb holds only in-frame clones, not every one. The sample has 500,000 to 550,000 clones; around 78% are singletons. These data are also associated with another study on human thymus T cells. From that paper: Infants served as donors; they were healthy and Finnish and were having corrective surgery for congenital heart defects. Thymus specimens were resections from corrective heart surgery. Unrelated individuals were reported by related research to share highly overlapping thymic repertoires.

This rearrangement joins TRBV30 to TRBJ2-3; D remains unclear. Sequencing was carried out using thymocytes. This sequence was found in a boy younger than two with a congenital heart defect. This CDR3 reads CAFSMDTQYF. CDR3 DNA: TGTGCCTTTTCAATGGATACGCAGTATTTT.